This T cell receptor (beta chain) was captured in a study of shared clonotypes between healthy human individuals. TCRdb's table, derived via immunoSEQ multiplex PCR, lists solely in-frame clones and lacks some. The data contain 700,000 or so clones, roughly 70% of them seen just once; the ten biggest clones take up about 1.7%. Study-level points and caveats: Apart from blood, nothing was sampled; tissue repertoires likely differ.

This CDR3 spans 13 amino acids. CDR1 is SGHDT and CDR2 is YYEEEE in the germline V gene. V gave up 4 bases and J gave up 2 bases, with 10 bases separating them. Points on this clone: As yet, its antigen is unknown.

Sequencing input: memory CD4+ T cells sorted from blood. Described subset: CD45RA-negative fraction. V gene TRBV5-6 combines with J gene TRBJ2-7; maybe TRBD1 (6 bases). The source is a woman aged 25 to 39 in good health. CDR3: CASSRDTAYEQYF. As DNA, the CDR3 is TGTGCCAGCAGCCGGGACACAGCCTACGAGCAGTACTTC.